Shown below are 29 T cell receptor beta chains from a single sample sequenced in a study of T-cell memory formation after mild COVID-19. A single record per CDR3 protein comes from TCRdb applying MiXCR to the 5' RACE reads. The sample shows roughly 110,000 distinct CDR3 sequences, approximately 15% of them seen only once. Sample: PBMCs or a T cell subset sorted from them (not recorded which). These receptors all stem from an adult woman who had mild COVID-19 (a few samples of this study predate the infection). Cell type and time point are not known.

Remarks on this clonotype: Germline is not matched at one junction end, which may reflect a read error. This chain links TRBV27 with TRBJ2-7, with 8 bases that match TRBD1. Germline V lookup: CDR1 MNHEY, CDR2 SMNVEV (reference sequence). CDR3 length: 12 amino acids. The DNA for the CDR3 is TGTGCCAGCAGCTTCGGACAGGGCCCTACCATTTTC. Translated: CASSFGQGPTIF.

The chain carries TRBV7-9 and TRBJ2-1; 7 bases are a match to TRBD1. Germline CDR1 SEHNR, CDR2 FQNEAQ (reference sequence). The CDR3 spans 13 residues. J was trimmed by 8 bases and V by 5 bases; bases with no gene match: 6. The CDR3: CASSPLDRDEQFF. The CDR3, as DNA: TGTGCCAGCAGCCCCCTCGACAGGGATGAGCAGTTCTTC.

The chain carries TRBV12-3 or TRBV12-4 and TRBJ1-2; possibly TRBD1 for D (6 bases). Trimming removed 1 base at V and 4 bases at J, with 7 bases between. The CDR3 has 13 residues. The CDR3 sequence is CASSLGTVYGYTF. The CDR3 DNA follows: TGTGCCAGCAGTTTAGGGACAGTCTATGGCTACACCTTC.

The gene calls are TRBV27 and TRBJ1-1; maybe TRBD1 (6 bases). Germline V CDR1 and CDR2: MNHEY, SMNVEV (reference sequence). The V and J ends lost 5 bases and 1 base respectively, with 11 bases between them. The CDR3 has 14 amino acids. For the CDR3, the DNA is TGTGCCAGCAGTCCCTGGGGGGCGAACACTGAAGCTTTCTTT. It codes for CASSPWGANTEAFF.

There are a few counts of this clonotype. This chain joins TRBV12-3 or TRBV12-4 and TRBJ2-7; D not certain. The CDR3 extends over 12 amino acids. Trimming shortened V by 3 bases and J by 5 bases, and 8 bases separated the two germline ends. The CDR3 protein is CASSFKGNEQYF. The CDR3 nucleotides are TGTGCCAGCAGTTTCAAGGGTAACGAGCAGTACTTC.

The table lists this clonotype with many counts. CDR3 nucleotide sequence: TGTGCCAGCAGCTTAGCGGAGAACAATGAGCAGTTCTTC. Amino acids: CASSLAENNEQFF. This chain links TRBV7-9 with TRBJ2-1; D uncertain. CDR1 SEHNR and CDR2 FQNEAQ come from the germline V gene (reference sequence). V dropped 0 bases and J dropped 5 bases, with 5 bases sitting between them. The CDR3 sequence is 13 residues long.

This clonotype was counted only a few times. The chain is built from TRBV11-2 and TRBJ2-3; 7 bases are shared with TRBD2. This CDR3 contains 15 residues. Trimming removed 1 base from V and 4 bases from J; junction bases left unmatched: 5. CDR1 and CDR2 from the germline V gene are SGHAT and FQNNGV. CDR3 nucleotides: TGTGCCAGCAGCTTAGTGGCGGGAGTGCCAGATACGCAGTATTTT. Its translation: CASSLVAGVPDTQYF. The full variable domain, completed using reference TRBV11-2 and TRBJ2-3, is EAGVAQSPRYKIIEKRQSVAFWCNPISGHATLYWYQQILGQGPKLLIQFQNNGVVDDSQLPKDRFSAERLKGVDSTLKIQPAKLEDSAVYLCASSLVAGVPDTQYFGPGTRLTVL.

This clonotype showed up just once. The genes are TRBV14 and TRBJ1-1; D is ambiguous. The length of the CDR3 is 14 residues. Per the germline V gene, CDR1 is SGHDN and CDR2 is FVKESK. V shed 0 bases and J shed 1 base, with 6 bases lying between them. CDR3 DNA sequence: TGTGCCAGCAGCCAAGAAAGCGGGAACACTGAAGCTTTCTTT. It codes for CASSQESGNTEAFF.

This clonotype was seen only a few times. In nucleotides, the CDR3 is TGCAGCGTTGTTGCGGGGGGGCATGAGCAGTTCTTC. Translating it yields CSVVAGGHEQFF. V and J are TRBV29-1 and TRBJ2-1; TRBD2 matches 9 bases. The CDR3 is 12 amino acids. The trim removed 4 bases at V and 8 bases at J, leaving 3 bases unmatched. Germline V gives CDR1 SQVTM, CDR2 ANQGSEA.

The chain recombines TRBV7-4 with TRBJ2-7; no reliable D call. The ends were cut back, 5 bases at V and 3 bases at J, with 23 bases in the middle. The V gene's germline CDR1 is SGHVT and CDR2 SQSDAQ. CDR3 length: 17 amino acids. The CDR3 is CASSHSGGGPANYEQYF. CDR3 DNA: TGTGCCAGCAGCCACTCGGGTGGCGGCCCTGCGAACTACGAGCAGTACTTC.

The chain carries TRBV27 and TRBJ1-2, with 8 bases aligning to TRBD1. CDR1 is MNHEY, CDR2 SMNVEV, per germline (reference sequence). V shed 4 bases and J 7 bases; nucleotides not matched to a gene: 11. The length of the CDR3 is 15 residues. For the CDR3, the DNA is TGTGCCAGCAGTTCATTACAGGGGGTGTTTTCTGGCTACACCTTC. The encoded protein is CASSSLQGVFSGYTF.

The genes are TRBV20-1 and TRBJ2-7; no reliable D call. Trimming took 1 base from V and 3 from J, leaving 4 bases between them. Germline loops: CDR1 DFQATT, CDR2 SNEGSKA (reference sequence). The CDR3 covers 11 residues. This chain's CDR3 is CSARVSYEQYF. CDR3 DNA: TGCAGTGCTAGAGTTAGCTACGAGCAGTACTTC.

This clonotype came up many times. The V call is TRBV20-1, the J call TRBJ2-1; TRBD2 matches at 8 bases. This CDR3 region has 14 residues. Germline assignment: CDR1 DFQATT and CDR2 SNEGSKA (reference sequence). V lost 0 bases to trimming and J lost 7 bases; unmatched junction nucleotides: 5. The CDR3 bases are TGCAGTGCTAGAGATCAGCGGGAGTGGAATGAGCAGTTCTTC. Protein: CSARDQREWNEQFF.

This clonotype was counted only a few times. The J gene is TRBJ1-2, the V gene TRBV7-9; D unresolved. In germline, CDR1 is SEHNR, CDR2 FQNEAQ (reference sequence). The CDR3 has 15 amino acids. Trimming removed 1 base at V and 1 base at J, with 10 bases between. DNA for the CDR3: TGTGCCAGCAGCTTAGGGGAACCCTTTAACTATGGCTACACCTTC. As protein: CASSLGEPFNYGYTF.

The chain recombines TRBV27 with TRBJ2-3; tentatively, D is TRBD1 or TRBD2 (5 bases each). V was clipped by 7 bases and J by 6 bases, with 17 bases between them. Germline V gives CDR1 MNHEY, CDR2 SMNVEV (reference sequence). The CDR3 is made up of 14 amino acids. For the CDR3, the DNA is TGTGCCAGCATCCCCCCGGGGCTGTGGGATACGCAGTATTTT. This sequence encodes CASIPPGLWDTQYF.

The table lists this clonotype with a few counts. The chain links TRBV25-1 to TRBJ1-2, with D unresolved. CDR3 length: 12 amino acids. CDR1 is MGHDK, CDR2 SYGVNS, per germline. The ends were cut back, 3 bases at V and 3 bases at J, with 5 bases in the middle. CDR3 bases: TGTGCCAGCAGTGACGGTGACTATGGCTACACCTTC. Translation: CASSDGDYGYTF.

This rearrangement joins TRBV4-3 to TRBJ2-1, with TRBD2 identical over 11 bases. V lost 0 bases and J lost 6; bases outside the gene matches: 10. This CDR3 region has 18 residues. The germline CDR1 and CDR2 sequences are LGHNA and YSLEER. The CDR3 sequence: CASSQDRVAGGQFNEQFF. CDR3 DNA sequence: TGCGCCAGCAGCCAAGATCGTGTAGCGGGAGGGCAATTCAATGAGCAGTTCTTC.

The chain combines TRBV20-1 with TRBJ2-1, with 8 bases matching TRBD2. Germline trimming cut 3 bases from V and 1 base from J; bases unmatched to any gene: 14. Germline assignment: CDR1 DFQATT and CDR2 SNEGSKA (reference sequence). CDR3 length: 18 residues. The CDR3 DNA reads as TGCAGTGCTAGGCTATGGCGGGAGGTTGGTTTTTCCTACAATGAGCAGTTCTTC. It translates to CSARLWREVGFSYNEQFF.

This clonotype was detected only a few times. V is TRBV15 and J is TRBJ2-4; TRBD1 is a possible D gene (5 bases). Trimming cost V 2 bases and J 8 bases, with 13 bases left between them. Germline V gene data show CDR1 as LNHNV and CDR2 as YYDKDF (reference sequence). The CDR3 runs to 14 residues. CDR3 DNA sequence: TGTGCCACCAGCAGATCCCGGGCAGGGTACATTCAGTACTTC. This encodes CATSRSRAGYIQYF.

This clonotype has more than one count but fewer than ten. The chain couples TRBV6-5 to TRBJ1-1, with D maybe TRBD1 (6 bases). Trimming left V 2 bases short and J 0 bases short, with 10 bases between. Germline V lookup: CDR1 MNHEY, CDR2 SVGAGI. The CDR3 sequence is 15 residues long. CDR3 sequence reads: CASSYGGRMNTEAFF. CDR3 in DNA: TGTGCCAGCAGTTACGGGGGGCGAATGAACACTGAAGCTTTCTTT.

This clonotype was detected once. The rearrangement uses TRBV12-3 or TRBV12-4 and TRBJ2-2; 10 bases agree with TRBD1. The J segment lost 3 bases and the V segment lost 4 bases, leaving 2 bases of the junction unmatched. This CDR3 contains 15 residues. CDR3 nucleotides: TGTGCCAGCAGTTACGGGACAGGGGACACCGGGGAGCTGTTTTTT. Translation: CASSYGTGDTGELFF.

This clonotype came up a few times. The chain couples TRBV4-3 to TRBJ2-7, with D tentatively TRBD1 (6 bases). V dropped 0 bases and J dropped 2 bases, with 14 bases sitting between them. CDR3 size: 16 residues. Germline V gene sequence: CDR1 LGHNA, CDR2 YSLEER. The DNA of the CDR3 is TGCGCCAGCAGCCAAGATCTTACAGGGACCCCCTACGAGCAGTACTTC. Translation gives CASSQDLTGTPYEQYF.

This clonotype was recorded a few times. V and J are TRBV27 and TRBJ2-7, with a tentative D call TRBD1 (6 bases). V lost 5 bases to trimming and J lost 2 bases, with 13 bases between them. The CDR3 is made up of 14 amino acids. Germline lookup yields CDR1 MNHEY and CDR2 SMNVEV (reference sequence). Here the CDR3 reads CASSPQGKTYEQYF. In DNA, the CDR3 is TGTGCCAGCAGTCCGCAGGGGAAAACCTACGAGCAGTACTTC.

The V gene is TRBV5-1, the J gene TRBJ1-5, with TRBD1 matching over 8 bases. CDR1 and CDR2 (germline): SGHRS, YFSETQ. The trim removed 5 bases at V and 1 base at J, leaving 5 bases unmatched. This CDR3 is built from 15 residues. The CDR3 is CASREWTGSNQPQHF. As DNA, the CDR3 is TGCGCCAGCAGGGAATGGACAGGGAGCAATCAGCCCCAGCATTTT.

This clonotype was counted many times. The chain combines TRBV4-2 with TRBJ2-7; no clear D gene. V was cut by 0 bases and J by 4 bases, with 13 bases left in between. Germline assignment: CDR1 LGHNA and CDR2 YNFKEQ. This CDR3 is 15 amino acids long. The CDR3 region has the DNA TGTGCCAGCAGCCAAGATCTGGCGGCAAATTACGAGCAGTACTTC. It encodes CASSQDLAANYEQYF.

There are a few counts of this clonotype. This chain joins TRBV27 and TRBJ1-2; D is undetermined. Germline V gene sequence: CDR1 MNHEY, CDR2 SMNVEV (reference sequence). V gave up 6 bases and J gave up 8 bases, with 10 bases separating them. The CDR3 has 11 residues. Here the CDR3 DNA reads TGTGCCAGCAGGGGCGTTTGGGGCTACACCTTC. Translating gives CASRGVWGYTF.

This clonotype was seen a few times. The chain recombines TRBV7-9 with TRBJ2-7; 8 nucleotides agree with TRBD1. The V gene end was trimmed by 5 bases and the J gene end by 2 bases; junction bases not matched to a gene: 5. Germline CDR1 is SEHNR and CDR2 is FQNEAQ (reference sequence). The CDR3 extends over 14 amino acids. The CDR3 coding sequence is TGTGCCAGCAGCCCAGGGGGCAGGCCCTACGAGCAGTACTTC. Protein: CASSPGGRPYEQYF.

The chain recombines TRBV5-6 with TRBJ2-1; TRBD2 agrees at 13 bases. Trimming at V came to 4 bases and at J to 7 bases, leaving 5 bases not matched to a gene. The CDR3 is 15 amino acids. CDR1 is SGHDT and CDR2 is YYEEEE in the germline V gene. The CDR3 loop reads CASSPGLAGRNEQFF. The CDR3, as DNA: TGTGCCAGCAGCCCGGGACTAGCGGGAAGGAATGAGCAGTTCTTC.

This rearrangement joins TRBV5-1 to TRBJ2-1; either TRBD1 or TRBD2 may supply D (6 bases each). Trimming took 3 bases from V and 4 from J, leaving 14 bases between them. The CDR3 is 15 residues long. In germline, CDR1 is SGHRS, CDR2 YFSETQ. CDR3 nucleotide sequence: TGCGCCAGCAGCTCTCAGTCGGGGGCGTACAATGAGCAGTTCTTC. This encodes CASSSQSGAYNEQFF.